The 3 T cell receptor beta chains presented below share a single source sample, sequenced in a study of T cells in Graves' hyperthyroidism and ophthalmopathy. From RNA transcripts, TCR beta CDR3 regions were amplified. The TCR CDR3 first-round RT-PCR relied on the HTBI primer set. MiXCR was run by TCRdb on the multiplex PCR reads, yielding one entry per CDR3 protein. Of 240,000 or so distinct CDR3 sequences listed, approximately 16% were seen once; the top ten hold around 30%. The sample was blood. The source of these receptors is a woman in her late teens or twenties with Graves' ophthalmopathy.

This clonotype has a count of ten or more. Mismatch with germline at one junction end may stem from a read error. The rearrangement links TRBV5-8 to TRBJ2-3, with D uncertain. The CDR3 is 13 residues long. Germline V gene data show CDR1 as SGHTS and CDR2 as YDEGEE. CDR3 in amino acids: CASSLYSTYTQYF. CDR3 DNA sequence: TGTGCCAGCAGCCTTTATAGCACATATACGCAGTATTTT. Full variable domain (rest looked up from reference TRBV5-8 and TRBJ2-3): EAGVTQSPTHLIKTRGQQATLRCSPISGHTSVYWYQQALGLGLQFLLWYDEGEERNRGNFPPRFSGRQFPNYSSELNVNALELEDSALYLCASSLYSTYTQYFGPGTRLTVL.

This clonotype came up many times. The chain uses TRBV5-8 and TRBJ1-1; D possibly corresponds to TRBD1 (6 bases). The V end lost 6 bases, the J end lost 4 bases, and 10 bases lay between the germline ends. The CDR3 covers 12 residues. The germline V gene has CDR1 SGHTS and CDR2 YDEGEE. The CDR3 DNA follows: TGTGCCAGCAACCAGGGGAGCACTGAAGCTTTCTTT. This translates into CASNQGSTEAFF. Together with reference TRBV5-8 and TRBJ1-1, the CDR3 gives the full variable domain: EAGVTQSPTHLIKTRGQQATLRCSPISGHTSVYWYQQALGLGLQFLLWYDEGEERNRGNFPPRFSGRQFPNYSSELNVNALELEDSALYLCASNQGSTEAFFGQGTRLTVV.

The chain recombines TRBV7-9 with TRBJ1-6, with D uncertain. CDR3 size: 15 residues. Per the germline V gene, CDR1 is SEHNR and CDR2 is FQNEAQ (reference sequence). Trimming pared 2 bases from V and 8 bases from J, leaving 13 bases between. The CDR3 reads CASSLLWGGDSPLHF. The CDR3 DNA is TGTGCCAGCAGCTTACTGTGGGGAGGCGATTCACCCCTCCACTTT.